The rows below give T cell receptor beta chains drawn from one sample of a study of OX40 agonist ivuxolimab in advanced cancers. TCRdb keeps only in-frame clones here, not all; method: immunoSEQ multiplex PCR. The profile covers tens of thousands of clones, with 75% to 90% appearing a single time and 9.5% to 13% taken by the ten largest. The sequencing here drew on CD4+ or CD8+ T cells sorted from blood, taken in a trial of the OX40 agonist ivuxolimab. The receptors come from an adult with an advanced solid tumor such as melanoma, head and neck, liver or kidney cancer. Both conserved end residues are trimmed from each CDR3.

13	TRBV9	TRBJ2-7	ASSVGGTGVYEQY
13	TRBV5-4	TRBJ2-3	ASSSNPSLADTQY
11	TRBV5-8	TRBJ2-1	ASSPPDRGLLF
13	TRBV6-6	TRBJ1-4	ASSPRTDNNEKLF
13	TRBV2	TRBJ2-1	ASSVTSGGRDEQF
12	TRBV7-2	TRBJ2-1	ASSRTSSGDEQF
13	TRBV5-4	TRBJ1-2	ASSSFGSYVVGYT
9	TRBV5-1	TRBJ2-3	ASSLLDTQY
13	TRBV7-3	TRBJ2-7	ASSWKDKTGLEQY
10	TRBV29-1	TRBJ2-3	SLEDSTDTQY
12	TRBV9	TRBJ2-7	ASSTHDTSYEQY
14	TRBV25-1	TRBJ1-1	ASSELGGPENTEAF
11	TRBV6-5	TRBJ1-1	ASGRDRGQRAF
13	TRBV6-1	TRBJ2-1	ASRGGLAGYNEQF
13	TRBV7-2	TRBJ2-1	ASSLDGGTYNEQF
13	TRBV2	TRBJ2-4	ASSRLAGPGNIQY
11	TRBV2	TRBJ1-5	ASRENSNQPQH
14	TRBV6-6	TRBJ1-6	ASSDRYDRTNSPLH
13	TRBV7-9	TRBJ2-7	ASSLSGDSSYEQY
16	TRBV4-2	TRBJ2-3	ASSQVGGLAGDTDTQY
12	TRBV4-1	TRBJ2-7	ASSQGYRDIEQY
12	TRBV4-2	TRBJ1-4	ASSPSTTNEKLF
11	TRBV29-1	TRBJ2-2	SVVGQGAGELF
10	TRBV6-5	TRBJ2-1	ASSTPGSGVF
15	TRBV18	TRBJ2-5	ASSPPPQTRFKETQY
12	TRBV30	TRBJ1-1	AWSSDRSNPEAF
12	TRBV19	TRBJ1-6	ASRNIGDHSPLH
13	TRBV9	TRBJ2-7	ASSVSVQGWNEQY
12	TRBV7-9	TRBJ1-3	ASSPQGAGNTIY